One TCR beta chain is described in this entry. This specimen belongs to a study of blood T cell repertoires in COVID-19. Enrolled during active infection, Seattle patients were then followed longitudinally. The repertoire was sequenced with immunoSEQ multiplex PCR; TCRdb's copy has only in-frame clones and lacks some. Of about 220,000 clones in the sample, approximately 78% were seen once. The CDR3 has 13 residues. Germline V lookup: CDR1 MNHEY, CDR2 SVGAGI. V lost 0 bases, J lost 8 bases, and 10 bases lay in between. The clonotype was recovered from a woman aged 70 to 79 with COVID-19, enrolled during active disease. Sequencing was done on a sample of peripheral blood. J is TRBJ1-1 and V is TRBV6-5, with D perhaps TRBD1 (5 bases). CDR3 sequence: CASSYSKAGEAFF. The CDR3 region has the DNA TGTGCCAGCAGTTACTCGAAGGCAGGGGAAGCTTTCTTT.